Listed here are 2 T cell receptor beta chains from one sample, sequenced in a study of shared clonotypes between healthy human individuals. The table came from immunoSEQ multiplex PCR; TCRdb's copy has only in-frame clones and leaves some out. The sample consists of about 2.4 million clones, roughly 93% of them appearing once. Sequencing used naive CD4+ T cells from PBMCs. Subset specified: CD45RA+ positively selected. These receptors were obtained from a young man in good health. Some clones in this sample may be carry-over from other donors' samples.

The V call is TRBV5-1, the J call TRBJ2-1; 9 bases align to TRBD1. Germline V gene data show CDR1 as SGHRS and CDR2 as YFSETQ. The V and J ends lost 5 bases and 1 base, in that order; junction bases with no gene match: 1. The CDR3 loop spans 14 amino acids. CDR3 sequence: CASRGTGSYNEQFF. In nucleotides, the CDR3 is TGCGCCAGCAGGGGGACAGGGTCCTACAATGAGCAGTTCTTC.

This chain connects TRBV28 to TRBJ2-1; D remains unclear. V was cut by 4 bases and J by 4 bases, with 14 bases left in between. The CDR3 runs 15 residues. Per germline, CDR1 MDHEN and CDR2 SYDVKM. CDR3: CASSSPDVGYNEQFF. The CDR3 nucleotides are TGTGCCAGCAGTTCGCCCGATGTAGGTTACAATGAGCAGTTCTTC.